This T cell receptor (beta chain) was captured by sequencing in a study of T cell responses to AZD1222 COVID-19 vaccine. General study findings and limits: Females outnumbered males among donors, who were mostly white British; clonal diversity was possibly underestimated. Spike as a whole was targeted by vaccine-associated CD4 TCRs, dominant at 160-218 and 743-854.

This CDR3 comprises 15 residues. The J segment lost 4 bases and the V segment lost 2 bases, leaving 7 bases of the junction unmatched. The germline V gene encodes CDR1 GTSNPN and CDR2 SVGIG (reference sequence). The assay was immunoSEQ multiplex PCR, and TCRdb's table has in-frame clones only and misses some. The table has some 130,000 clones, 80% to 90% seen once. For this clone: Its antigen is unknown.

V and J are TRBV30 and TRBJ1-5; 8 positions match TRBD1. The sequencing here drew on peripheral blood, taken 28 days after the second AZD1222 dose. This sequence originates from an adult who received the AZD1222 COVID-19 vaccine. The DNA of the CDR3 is TGTGCCTGGAGTCCCGGGACAGGTCGAAATCAGCCCCAGCATTTT. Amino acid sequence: CAWSPGTGRNQPQHF.